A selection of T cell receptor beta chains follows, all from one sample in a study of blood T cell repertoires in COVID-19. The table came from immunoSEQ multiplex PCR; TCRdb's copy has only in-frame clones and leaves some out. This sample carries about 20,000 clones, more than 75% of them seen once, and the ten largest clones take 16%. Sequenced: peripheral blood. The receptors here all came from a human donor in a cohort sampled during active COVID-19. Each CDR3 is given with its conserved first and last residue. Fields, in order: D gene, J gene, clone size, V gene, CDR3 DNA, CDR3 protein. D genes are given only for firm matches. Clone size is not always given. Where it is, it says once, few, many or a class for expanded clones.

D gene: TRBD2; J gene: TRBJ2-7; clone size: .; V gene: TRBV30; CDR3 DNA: TGTGCCTGGAGCATCAGGGGATTAGCGGGAGGGCCGAGGGAGCAGTACTTC; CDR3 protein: CAWSIRGLAGGPREQYF
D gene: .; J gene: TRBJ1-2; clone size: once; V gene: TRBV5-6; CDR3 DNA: TGTGCCAGCAGCTCAGGGCGGCGCGTTAACTATGGCTACACCTTC; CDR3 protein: CASSSGRRVNYGYTF
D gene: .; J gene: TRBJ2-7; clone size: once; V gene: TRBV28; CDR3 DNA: TGTGCCAGCACGAGCTCCTACGAGCAGTACTTC; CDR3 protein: CASTSSYEQYF
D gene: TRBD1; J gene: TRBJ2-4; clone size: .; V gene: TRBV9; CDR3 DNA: TGTGCCAGCAGCCCGGTGACAGGGTGGGGCATTCAGTACTTC; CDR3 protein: CASSPVTGWGIQYF
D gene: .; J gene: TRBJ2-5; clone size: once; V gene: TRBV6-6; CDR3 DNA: TGTGCCAGCAGTTGGCCGCGGAGAGAGACCCAGTACTTC; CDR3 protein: CASSWPRRETQYF
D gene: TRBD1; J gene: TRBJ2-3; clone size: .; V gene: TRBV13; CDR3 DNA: TGTGCCAGCAGCCCGCCCGGACAGGGGAGAGATACGCAGTATTTT; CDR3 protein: CASSPPGQGRDTQYF
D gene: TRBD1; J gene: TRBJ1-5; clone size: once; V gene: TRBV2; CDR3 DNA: TGTGCCAGCAGGCGGACAGGGCGGAATAGCAATCAGCCCCAGCATTTT; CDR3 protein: CASRRTGRNSNQPQHF
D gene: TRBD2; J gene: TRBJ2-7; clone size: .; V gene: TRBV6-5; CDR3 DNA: TGTGCCAGCATCCTGACTAGCGGGGGAGCTTACGAGCAGTACTTC; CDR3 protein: CASILTSGGAYEQYF
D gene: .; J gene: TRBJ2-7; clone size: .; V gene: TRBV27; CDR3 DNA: TGTGCCAACCAGTTCCTACGGCCAGGGGCCTACGAGCAGTACTTC; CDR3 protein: CANQFLRPGAYEQYF
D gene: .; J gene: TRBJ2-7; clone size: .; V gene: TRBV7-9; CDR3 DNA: TGTGCCAGCAGCTTAGCGGCTAGAAGCGACGAGCAGTACTTC; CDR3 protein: CASSLAARSDEQYF
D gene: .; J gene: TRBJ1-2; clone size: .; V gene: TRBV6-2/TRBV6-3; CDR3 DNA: TGTGCCAGCAGTTACTCGGGAGGGAGGTATGGCTACACCTTC; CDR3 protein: CASSYSGGRYGYTF
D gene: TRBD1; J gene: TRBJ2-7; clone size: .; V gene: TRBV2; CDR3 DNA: TGTGCCAGCAGGACAGGGTCTGACGAGCAGTACTTC; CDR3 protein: CASRTGSDEQYF
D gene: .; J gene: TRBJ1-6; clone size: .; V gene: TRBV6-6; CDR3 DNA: TGTGCCAGCAGCTCCGGACAGTATAATTCACCCCTCCACTTT; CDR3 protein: CASSSGQYNSPLHF
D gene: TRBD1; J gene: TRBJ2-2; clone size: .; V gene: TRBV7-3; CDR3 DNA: TGTGCCAGCAGCTTAGAGGGCAGGGGGCGTACGTATCCCGGGGAGCTGTTTTTT; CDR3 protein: CASSLEGRGRTYPGELFF
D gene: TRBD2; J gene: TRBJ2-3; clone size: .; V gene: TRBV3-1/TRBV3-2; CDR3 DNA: TGTGCCAGCAGCCAAGCGGGGGGAACAGATACGCAGTATTTT; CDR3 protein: CASSQAGGTDTQYF
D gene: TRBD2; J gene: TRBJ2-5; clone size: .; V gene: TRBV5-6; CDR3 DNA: TGTGCCAGCACCCCGCCGGCGGGGGAAGAGACCCAGTACTTC; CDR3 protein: CASTPPAGEETQYF
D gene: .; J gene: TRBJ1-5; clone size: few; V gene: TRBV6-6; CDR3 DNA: TGTGCCAGCAGCCACACGGGGGGTAGTCAGCCCCAGCATTTT; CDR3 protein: CASSHTGGSQPQHF
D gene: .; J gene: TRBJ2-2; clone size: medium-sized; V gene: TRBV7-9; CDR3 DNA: TGTGCCAGCAGCTTGACTGATCTAGGGGCCACCGGGGAGCTGTTTTTT; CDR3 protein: CASSLTDLGATGELFF